This TCR beta chain was identified during a study of blood T cell repertoires in COVID-19. Produced via immunoSEQ multiplex PCR; TCRdb's table is partial and in-frame only. The table has around 300,000 clones, about 82% seen once. The CDR3 has 14 residues. Germline V gives CDR1 LGHDT, CDR2 YNNKEL (reference sequence). V was shortened by 1 base and J by 2 bases, with 9 bases between the two germline ends. The clonotype originates from a human donor in a cohort sampled during active COVID-19. Sequenced input: peripheral blood. The chain recombines TRBV3-1 (or the pseudogene TRBV3-2) with TRBJ2-7, with TRBD2 as a possible D gene (5 bases). The CDR3 DNA sequence: TGTGCCAGCAGCCAAGTGGGAGCTCCCTACGAGCAGTACTTC. It codes for CASSQVGAPYEQYF.